This T cell receptor beta chain was recovered during a study of spatial heterogeneity in lung cancer. Whole-study context: Each unique TCR and UMI combination was seen more than ten times on average in raw reads.

Every molecule of TCR cDNA had its own unique molecular identifier. TCRdb used MiXCR to reprocess the 5' RACE reads, holding one entry per CDR3 protein. The sample yields approximately 44,000 distinct CDR3 sequences, roughly 13% seen once. Losses at the gene ends were 0 bases for V and 3 bases for J; bases not matched to a gene: 6. This CDR3 comprises 16 residues. CDR1 SGDLS and CDR2 YYNGEE come from the germline V gene. Time point given: sample taken at primary tumor resection. There were 70 to 80 donors, all of them untreated patients with early-stage non-small cell lung cancer. Unsorted whole RNA samples from tumor, nontumor lung or frozen PBMC were sequenced. In this sample, this clonotype turned up a few times.

Specimen: PBMCs, collected at surgery. The V call is TRBV9, the J call TRBJ2-3; TRBD2 matches at 8 bases. The sequence was obtained from a male donor with early-stage non-small cell lung cancer. CDR3 nucleotide sequence: TGTGCCAGCAGCGTAGATAGCGGGAAAGCAACAGATACGCAGTATTTT. Amino acids: CASSVDSGKATDTQYF.